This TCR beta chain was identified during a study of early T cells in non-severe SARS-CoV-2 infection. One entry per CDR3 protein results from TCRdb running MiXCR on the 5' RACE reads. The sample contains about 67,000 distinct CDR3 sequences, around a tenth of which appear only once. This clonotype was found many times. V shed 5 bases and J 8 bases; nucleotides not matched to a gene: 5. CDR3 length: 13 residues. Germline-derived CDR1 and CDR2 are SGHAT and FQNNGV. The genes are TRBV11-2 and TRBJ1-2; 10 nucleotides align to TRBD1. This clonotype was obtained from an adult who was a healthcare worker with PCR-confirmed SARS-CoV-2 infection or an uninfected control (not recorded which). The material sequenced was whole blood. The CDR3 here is CASSADRGEGYTF. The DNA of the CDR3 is TGTGCCAGCAGCGCGGACAGGGGGGAAGGCTACACCTTC.